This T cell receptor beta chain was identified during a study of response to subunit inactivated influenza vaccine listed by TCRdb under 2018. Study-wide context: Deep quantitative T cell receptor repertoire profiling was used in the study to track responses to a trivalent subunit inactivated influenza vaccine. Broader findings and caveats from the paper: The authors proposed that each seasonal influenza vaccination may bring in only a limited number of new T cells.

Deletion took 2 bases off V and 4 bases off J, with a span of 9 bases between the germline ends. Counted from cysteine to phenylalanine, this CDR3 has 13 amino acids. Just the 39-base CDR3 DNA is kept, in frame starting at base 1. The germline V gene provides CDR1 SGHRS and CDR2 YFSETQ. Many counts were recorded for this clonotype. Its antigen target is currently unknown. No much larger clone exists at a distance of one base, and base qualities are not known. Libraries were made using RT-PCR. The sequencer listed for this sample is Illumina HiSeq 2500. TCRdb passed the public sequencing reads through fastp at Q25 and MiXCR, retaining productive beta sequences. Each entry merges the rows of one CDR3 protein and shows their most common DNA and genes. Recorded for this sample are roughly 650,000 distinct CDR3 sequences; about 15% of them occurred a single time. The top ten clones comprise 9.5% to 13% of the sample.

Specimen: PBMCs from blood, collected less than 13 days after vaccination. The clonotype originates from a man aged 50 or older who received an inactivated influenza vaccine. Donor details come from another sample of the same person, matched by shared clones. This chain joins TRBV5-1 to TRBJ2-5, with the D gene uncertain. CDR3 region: CASSFPSGETQYF. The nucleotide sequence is TGCGCCAGCAGCTTCCCCTCCGGAGAGACCCAGTACTTC. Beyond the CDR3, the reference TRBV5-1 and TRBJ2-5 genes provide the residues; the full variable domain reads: KAGVTQTPRYLIKTRGQQVTLSCSPISGHRSVSWYQQTPGQGLQFLFEYFSETQRNKGNFPGRFSGRQFSNSRSEMNVSTLELGDSALYLCASSFPSGETQYFGPGTRLLVL.